The 21 T cell receptor beta chains reported below all come from one sample, sequenced in a study of OX40 agonist ivuxolimab in advanced cancers. The assay was immunoSEQ multiplex PCR, and TCRdb's table has in-frame clones only and misses some. The data contain around 64,000 clones, roughly 84% of them singletons. This material consisted of CD4+ or CD8+ T cells sorted from blood, taken in a trial of the OX40 agonist ivuxolimab. These TCRs come from an adult with an advanced solid tumor such as melanoma, head and neck, liver or kidney cancer.

This clone was counted once. Other DNA sequences in the sample encode the same CDR3. The genes are TRBV25-1 and TRBJ2-5; D remains unclear. The V end was cut by 3 bases, the J end by 0 bases, with 11 bases between. Germline values: CDR1 MGHDK, CDR2 SYGVNS. This CDR3 contains 15 residues. The CDR3 DNA reads TGTGCCAGCAGTGATCCATCGGGCTACCAAGAGACCCAGTACTTC. Translated, it gives CASSDPSGYQETQYF.

This clone was seen only a few times. V and J are TRBV28 and TRBJ1-2; a possible D gene is TRBD1 (5 bases). V was cut by 6 bases and J by 3 bases, with 14 bases left in between. The CDR3 contains 14 residues. Looked up from germline, CDR1 is MDHEN and CDR2 is SYDVKM. In DNA, the CDR3 is TGTGCCAGCAGCCCCGGGGCAGGTCACTATGGCTACACCTTC. It is translated as CASSPGAGHYGYTF.

The chain joins TRBV5-1 to TRBJ1-1; tentative D call: TRBD1 (5 bases). The CDR3 runs to 15 residues. V lost 7 bases, J lost 4 bases, and 20 bases lay in between. CDR1 and CDR2 from the germline V gene are SGHRS and YFSETQ. CDR3 residues: CASSFTLTEGTEAFF. In DNA, the CDR3 is TGCGCCAGCTCCTTCACCCTGACAGAGGGCACTGAAGCTTTCTTT.

The rearrangement links TRBV5-1 to TRBJ2-7, with 8 bases matching TRBD2. Germline CDR1 reads SGHRS; CDR2 reads YFSETQ. V was clipped by 0 bases and J by 1 base; unmatched bases: 3. The CDR3 contains 15 residues. CDR3 DNA sequence: TGCGCCAGCAGCTTGGGACTAGCGAAGTCCTACGAGCAGTACTTC. It yields the protein CASSLGLAKSYEQYF.

The chain joins TRBV29-1 to TRBJ2-4; the D gene is possibly TRBD1 (5 bases). The ends were cut back, 4 bases at V and 5 bases at J, with 12 bases in the middle. The germline V gene encodes CDR1 SQVTM and CDR2 ANQGSEA. CDR3 size: 13 residues. The CDR3 loop reads CSVGVTDQNIQYF. The CDR3 coding sequence is TGCAGCGTTGGGGTGACAGATCAAAACATTCAGTACTTC. Combining the CDR3 with reference TRBV29-1 and TRBJ2-4 gives the whole variable domain SAVISQKPSRDICQRGTSLTIQCQVDSQVTMMFWYRQQPGQSLTLIATANQGSEATYESGFVIDKFPISRPNLTFSTLTVSNMSPEDSSIYLCSVGVTDQNIQYFGAGTRLSVL.

The chain carries TRBV9 and TRBJ2-7; TRBD2 is a possible D gene (6 bases). CDR3 length: 14 residues. Trimming cost V 5 bases and J 2 bases, with 14 bases left between them. From germline, CDR1 is SGDLS and CDR2 YYNGEE. As DNA, the CDR3 is TGTGCCAGCAGTCGGCTGGGGGGACCCTACGAGCAGTACTTC. Translation gives CASSRLGGPYEQYF. Full variable domain (remainder filled in from reference TRBV9 and TRBJ2-7): DSGVTQTPKHLITATGQRVTLRCSPRSGDLSVYWYQQSLDQGLQFLIQYYNGEERAKGNILERFSAQQFPDLHSELNLSSLELGDSALYFCASSRLGGPYEQYFGPGTRLTVT.

The CDR3 reads CASSFAATGAYGYTF. The CDR3 nucleotides read TGTGCCAGCAGCTTCGCCGCCACGGGGGCGTATGGCTACACCTTC. This rearrangement joins TRBV7-2 to TRBJ1-2, with D tentatively TRBD1 (6 bases). This CDR3 is 15 amino acids long. The V end lost 3 bases, the J end lost 5 bases, and 16 bases lay between the germline ends. Germline V gene lookup returns CDR1 SGHTA and CDR2 FQGNSA.

The chain employs TRBV7-2 and TRBJ1-1; tentative D call: TRBD1 (6 bases). Trimming took 1 base from V and 1 from J, leaving 16 bases between them. Germline CDR1 SGHTA, CDR2 FQGNSA. The CDR3 is 17 amino acids. CDR3 residues: CASSLVAPWTANTEAFF. The DNA for the CDR3 is TGTGCCAGCAGCTTAGTGGCCCCCTGGACAGCGAACACTGAAGCTTTCTTT.

The chain has TRBV4-2 and TRBJ2-3; D possibly matches TRBD1 or TRBD2 (6 bases each). Trimming removed 4 bases from V and 4 bases from J, with 24 bases in between. Germline CDR1 is LGHNA and CDR2 is YNFKEQ. The CDR3 loop spans 18 amino acids. The CDR3 bases are TGTGCCAGCAGCCCCGCTCAGATCGGGGGCGACAGGTCAGATACGCAGTATTTT. Amino acids: CASSPAQIGGDRSDTQYF.

This clone has more than one count but fewer than ten. This chain's CDR3 is CASSGGTTTGMNTEAFF. The CDR3 bases are TGTGCCAGCAGCGGGGGCACAACGACAGGTATGAACACTGAAGCTTTCTTT. The J gene is TRBJ1-1, the V gene TRBV21-1; the table's D call, TRBD1, was not checked against the DNA. TRBV21-1 is noted as a pseudogene. The length of the CDR3 is 17 residues.

CDR3 in amino acids: CASSFTGETQYF. The CDR3, as DNA: TGTGCCAGCAGTTTCACAGGGGAGACCCAGTACTTC. The rearrangement uses TRBV9 and TRBJ2-5, with D perhaps matching TRBD1 (6 bases). Germline CDR1 is SGDLS and CDR2 is YYNGEE. Trimming took 5 bases from V and 5 from J, leaving 10 bases between them. The CDR3 loop spans 12 amino acids.

J is TRBJ2-7 and V is TRBV5-8; D is unresolved. This CDR3 has 13 residues. The V end lost 2 bases, the J end lost 3 bases, and 9 bases lay between the germline ends. Germline V gene lookup returns CDR1 SGHTS and CDR2 YDEGEE. CDR3: CASSLGHSYEQYF. CDR3 DNA: TGTGCCAGCAGCTTAGGCCACAGCTACGAGCAGTACTTC.

This clone was observed a single time. This sequence joins TRBV10-3 and TRBJ1-2; tentatively, D is TRBD1 (5 bases). Deletions cut 0 bases from V and 3 bases from J, with 11 bases between. The CDR3 extends over 15 amino acids. Germline V lookup: CDR1 ENHRY, CDR2 SYGVKD. CDR3 nucleotides: TGTGCCATCAGTGAGTCGCATCAGGGACACTATGGCTACACCTTC. This translates into CAISESHQGHYGYTF.

This chain joins TRBV7-8 and TRBJ2-5; the D gene is possibly TRBD2 (7 bases). Trimming left V 2 bases short and J 3 bases short, with 16 bases between. This CDR3 spans 16 amino acids. Per the germline V gene, CDR1 is SGHVS and CDR2 is FQNEAQ. DNA of the CDR3: TGTGCCAGCAGCTTAACGACGTGGGGGGGCGAAGAGACCCAGTACTTC. Translation: CASSLTTWGGEETQYF.

The gene calls are TRBV28 and TRBJ1-2; D is unresolved. The CDR3 has 12 residues. Germline lookup yields CDR1 MDHEN and CDR2 SYDVKM. V was pared by 2 bases and J by 8 bases, with 9 bases between. CDR3 protein: CASSLDRPGYTF. The CDR3 DNA is TGTGCCAGCAGTTTAGATCGGCCCGGCTACACCTTC.

There are a few counts of this clone. The chain has TRBV19 and TRBJ2-5; 15 bases are shared with TRBD2. Per the germline V gene, CDR1 is LNHDA and CDR2 is SQIVND (reference sequence). V was clipped by 4 bases and J by 1 base; unmatched bases: 7. The CDR3 runs 18 residues. CDR3 coding DNA: TGTGCCAGTAGTACTGGACTAGCGGGAGGGCCTGCCCAAGAGACCCAGTACTTC. Its translation: CASSTGLAGGPAQETQYF.

The genes are TRBV14 and TRBJ1-2, with 10 bases aligning to TRBD1. The germline V gene encodes CDR1 SGHDN and CDR2 FVKESK. The V segment lost 3 bases and the J segment 7 bases; nucleotides outside the gene matches: 8. This CDR3 spans 15 amino acids. This CDR3 reads CASSQETGGAFGYTF. DNA for the CDR3: TGTGCCAGCAGCCAGGAGACAGGGGGCGCGTTTGGCTACACCTTC.

DNA for the CDR3: TGTGCCAGCAGTGAACAGGGGCGGGACACTGAAGCTTTCTTT. It is translated as CASSEQGRDTEAFF. The gene calls are TRBV25-1 and TRBJ1-1, with a possible D match to TRBD1 (6 bases). This CDR3 contains 14 residues. Trimming cost V 2 bases and J 3 bases, with 10 bases left between them. The germline gives CDR1 MGHDK, CDR2 SYGVNS.

The chain recombines TRBV5-1 with TRBJ1-4; TRBD1 matches 7 bases. The CDR3 has 14 residues. Germline V gene sequence: CDR1 SGHRS, CDR2 YFSETQ. V shed 2 bases, J shed 8 bases, and the junction held 6 bases outside the gene matches. CDR3 residues: CASSLQGNGEKLFF. The CDR3 DNA is TGCGCCAGCAGCTTACAGGGGAATGGCGAAAAACTGTTTTTT.

This chain joins TRBV5-1 and TRBJ2-5, with 7 positions matching TRBD1. This CDR3 is built from 13 residues. Unmatched junction bases numbered 4, after V lost 4 bases and J lost 4 bases. Germline lookup yields CDR1 SGHRS and CDR2 YFSETQ. The CDR3 reads CASSGQVGETQYF. Here the CDR3 DNA reads TGCGCCAGCAGCGGACAGGTTGGAGAGACCCAGTACTTC.

The chain is built from TRBV5-6 and TRBJ1-1; D is possibly TRBD1 (6 bases). V was trimmed by 2 bases and J by 0 bases, leaving 8 bases between them. The germline gives CDR1 SGHDT, CDR2 YYEEEE. The length of the CDR3 is 14 residues. The CDR3 region is CASSLRTVNTEAFF. In DNA, the CDR3 is TGTGCCAGCAGCTTACGGACAGTGAACACTGAAGCTTTCTTT.